The rows below give T cell receptor beta chains drawn from one sample of a study of cytomegalovirus exposure and HLA in healthy donors. Clones were sequenced by immunoSEQ multiplex PCR, and TCRdb holds only the in-frame ones, with some missing. The repertoire holds 120,000 or so clones, with over 9.5% as singletons. Sequenced: PBMCs. The receptors here all came from a woman aged 18 to 35 in good health and CMV-seropositive. Each CDR3 is given with its conserved first and last residue. D genes are given only for firm matches. Size is stated for part of the rows, as once, few or many counts, or as a class when the clone is expanded.

size	V	J	D	CDR3	DNA
few	TRBV27	TRBJ1-2	TRBD1	CASRQGTGANYGYTF	TGTGCCAGCAGGCAGGGGACAGGGGCTAACTATGGCTACACCTTC
NA	TRBV5-4	TRBJ1-2	NA	CASSFGPDSGYTF	TGTGCCAGCAGCTTTGGGCCCGACAGTGGCTACACCTTC
few	TRBV19	TRBJ1-1	TRBD1	CASTSGTANTEAFF	TGTGCCAGTACCTCCGGGACAGCGAACACTGAAGCTTTCTTT
few	TRBV6-5	TRBJ1-1	NA	CASSYSGWRGNFF	TGTGCCAGCAGTTACTCAGGCTGGCGGGGAAATTTCTTT
NA	TRBV5-1	TRBJ2-7	TRBD2	CASSPGGAGTNTYEQYF	TGCGCCAGCAGCCCCGGGGGTGCAGGGACTAACACCTACGAGCAGTACTTC
NA	TRBV28	TRBJ2-7	TRBD1	CASSNRQGSVSYEQYF	TGTGCCAGCAGCAACAGACAGGGGAGTGTTTCCTACGAGCAGTACTTC
NA	TRBV12-2	TRBJ1-2	NA	CASRLDEDWVKGYTF	TGTGCAAGTCGCTTAGACGAGGACTGGGTCAAAGGCTACACCTTC
few	TRBV4-1	TRBJ1-2	TRBD1	CASSQGSDRSYGYTF	TGCGCCAGCAGCCAAGGATCGGACAGGTCGTATGGCTACACCTTC
few	TRBV15	TRBJ2-5	NA	CATREGLLQETQYF	TGTGCCACCAGAGAGGGACTCCTCCAAGAGACCCAGTACTTC
few	TRBV5-8	TRBJ1-1	NA	CASRDGQLNTEAFF	TGTGCCAGCAGGGATGGACAATTGAACACTGAAGCTTTCTTT
few	TRBV18	TRBJ1-5	NA	CASSPQEGYNQPQHF	TGTGCCAGCTCACCACAGGAGGGGTACAATCAGCCCCAGCATTTT
few	TRBV27	TRBJ1-1	TRBD1	CASSLSPGTGVEAFF	TGTGCCAGCAGTCTGAGTCCCGGGACAGGGGTGGAAGCTTTCTTT
NA	TRBV5-1	TRBJ2-7	NA	CASSLSAGNYEQYF	TGCGCCAGCAGCTTGTCGGCGGGAAACTACGAGCAGTACTTC
few	TRBV29-1	TRBJ2-1	TRBD2	CSVEDRVTSGPYEQFF	TGCAGCGTTGAAGATAGGGTGACTAGCGGTCCTTATGAGCAGTTCTTC
few	TRBV27	TRBJ2-5	NA	CATSNTRGTQYF	TGTGCCACCTCGAATACCCGGGGGACCCAGTACTTC
few	TRBV28	TRBJ1-4	TRBD1	CASSRGGDSLKLFF	TGTGCCAGCAGTCGGGGGGGGGACAGTCTAAAACTGTTTTTT
few	TRBV6-5	TRBJ1-3	NA	CASGAGYAGNTIYF	TGTGCCAGCGGAGCAGGGTACGCTGGAAACACCATATATTTT
NA	TRBV2	TRBJ1-2	NA	CASSERGFLYGYTF	TGTGCCAGCAGTGAAAGGGGTTTTCTCTATGGCTACACCTTC
few	TRBV9	TRBJ2-1	TRBD2	CASRAGEVYNEQFF	TGTGCCAGCAGAGCGGGAGAGGTCTACAATGAGCAGTTCTTC
few	TRBV14	TRBJ1-2	NA	CASSQEMRGGYTF	TGTGCCAGCAGCCAAGAAATGCGCGGGGGCTACACCTTC
NA	TRBV11-3	TRBJ1-4	NA	CASSSLTGEKLFF	TGTGCCAGCAGCTCCCTTACAGGGGAAAAACTGTTTTTT
NA	TRBV7-3	TRBJ2-7	NA	CASSRNGGYEQYF	TGTGCCAGCAGCCGGAACGGGGGCTACGAGCAGTACTTC
NA	TRBV12-2	TRBJ2-7	NA	CASRCPGAGDFEQYF	TGTGCAAGTCGCTGCCCGGGGGCGGGAGATTTCGAGCAGTACTTC
few	TRBV19	TRBJ1-3	TRBD1	CASRSQGTGNTIYF	TGTGCCAGTCGTTCACAGGGGACTGGAAACACCATATATTTT
few	TRBV5-1	TRBJ1-1	TRBD1	CASSLNTGGTEAFF	TGCGCCAGCAGCTTGAATACAGGGGGCACTGAAGCTTTCTTT
NA	TRBV5-1	TRBJ2-3	TRBD2	CASSPSGRGTDTQYF	TGCGCCAGCAGCCCTAGCGGGAGGGGCACAGATACGCAGTATTTT
few	TRBV12-2	TRBJ2-7	NA	CASRSRTESYEQYF	TGTGCAAGTCGCTCGAGGACAGAGTCCTACGAGCAGTACTTC
NA	TRBV2	TRBJ1-4	TRBD1	CASRLTGGLEKLFF	TGTGCCAGCAGGTTGACAGGGGGCTTAGAAAAACTGTTTTTT
few	TRBV29-1	TRBJ2-2	TRBD2	CSGKSGSGSTGELFF	TGCAGCGGAAAAAGTGGTAGCGGGAGCACCGGGGAGCTGTTTTTT
NA	TRBV7-9	TRBJ2-2	NA	CASSLSLHTGELFF	TGTGCCAGCAGCTTAAGTCTACACACCGGGGAGCTGTTTTTT
NA	TRBV5-6	TRBJ1-1	TRBD1	CATGDRMGKVNTEAFF	TGTGCCACCGGGGACAGAATGGGGAAGGTGAACACTGAAGCTTTCTTT